A selection of T cell receptor beta chains follows, all from one sample in a study of cytomegalovirus exposure and HLA in healthy donors. Sequenced by immunoSEQ multiplex PCR; TCRdb stores in-frame clones only, minus some. This sample has some 110,000 clones, with about 71% found just once. The sequencing input was PBMCs. The receptor source for this set is a boy younger than 18 in good health and CMV-seronegative. Both conserved end residues are part of each CDR3. A D gene is named only where the DNA matches it firmly. Clone size is shown for a subset of rows, as once, few, many or a class of expanded clone.

cdr3_aa cdr3_nt cdr3_length v_call d_call clone_size j_call
CASSPTSGGATQYF TGTGCCAGCAGCCCGACTAGTGGGGGGGCTACGCAGTATTTT 14 TRBV7-3 . . TRBJ2-3
CASSLVQSTGELFF TGCGCCAGCAGCTTGGTCCAGTCCACCGGGGAGCTGTTTTTT 14 TRBV5-1 . . TRBJ2-2
CASQSRTANQPQHF TGTGCCAGCCAAAGTCGGACAGCCAATCAGCCCCAGCATTTT 14 TRBV6-6 . . TRBJ1-5
CASSLEASGAGTDTQYF TGTGCCAGCAGCTTAGAGGCTAGCGGGGCAGGCACAGATACGCAGTATTTT 17 TRBV13 TRBD2 . TRBJ2-3
CASSLEPRLSTEAFF TGCGCCAGCAGCTTGGAGCCACGATTGAGCACTGAAGCTTTCTTT 15 TRBV5-1 . . TRBJ1-1
CASSKTLYSQRANEKLFF TGTGCCAGCAGCAAAACTCTCTACAGTCAGCGGGCGAATGAAAAACTGTTTTTT 18 TRBV11-2 . . TRBJ1-4
CARTRDRANTEAFF TGTGCCCGGACTAGGGACAGGGCCAACACTGAAGCTTTCTTT 14 TRBV30 TRBD1 . TRBJ1-1
CASSDSTGTDTQYF TGTGCCAGCAGTGACTCAACAGGGACAGATACGCAGTATTTT 14 TRBV6-4 . few TRBJ2-3
CASSYVAGALDEQYF TGTGCCAGCAGCTACGTAGCGGGGGCCCTCGACGAGCAGTACTTC 15 TRBV5-4 TRBD2 . TRBJ2-7
CASSAGGTEETQYF TGTGCCAGCAGCGCCGGCGGAACTGAAGAGACCCAGTACTTC 14 TRBV5-4 . . TRBJ2-5
CASSLQGLAPRSGANVLTF TGCGCCAGCAGCTTGCAGGGATTAGCCCCCCGCTCTGGGGCCAACGTCCTGACTTTC 19 TRBV5-1 . few TRBJ2-6
CASSPFSYREAFF TGTGCCAGCAGCCCATTTTCCTACAGGGAAGCTTTCTTT 13 TRBV6-1 . . TRBJ1-1
CASSLQGAGYGYTF TGCGCCAGCAGCCTCCAGGGGGCGGGCTATGGCTACACCTTC 14 TRBV5-1 TRBD1 . TRBJ1-2
CASRERTSTDTQYF TGTGCCAGCAGGGAGCGAACCAGCACAGATACGCAGTATTTT 14 TRBV28 . . TRBJ2-3
CASKGTVYSNQPQHF TGTGCCAGCAAGGGGACAGTTTATAGCAATCAGCCCCAGCATTTT 15 TRBV2 TRBD1 . TRBJ1-5
CASTERQGGPQHF TGTGCCAGCACGGAGAGACAGGGCGGGCCCCAGCATTTT 13 TRBV27 TRBD1 once TRBJ1-5
CAVRDNSNQPQHF TGTGCCGTCCGGGACAATAGCAATCAGCCCCAGCATTTT 13 TRBV30 . . TRBJ1-5
CASSLDRDRSSYEQYF TGTGCCAGCAGCTTAGACCGGGACAGGAGCTCCTACGAGCAGTACTTC 16 TRBV7-2 TRBD1 . TRBJ2-7
CAWSRAGAAYEQYF TGTGCCTGGAGTAGGGCAGGGGCGGCCTACGAGCAGTACTTC 14 TRBV30 . . TRBJ2-7
CASSLPSGYTDTQYF TGTGCCAGCAGCTTGCCTAGCGGATACACAGATACGCAGTATTTT 15 TRBV5-6 TRBD2 . TRBJ2-3
CASRLTGQGYGYTF TGTGCCAGCAGACTTACAGGGCAGGGCTATGGCTACACCTTC 14 TRBV27 . . TRBJ1-2
CASSLVGFADTQYF TGTGCCAGCAGCTTAGTCGGGTTCGCAGATACGCAGTATTTT 14 TRBV11-2 . . TRBJ2-3
CASSPGVNTEAFF TGTGCCAGCTCACCGGGAGTGAACACTGAAGCTTTCTTT 13 TRBV18 . . TRBJ1-1
CASSLRTGSQPQHF TGTGCCAGCAGTTTACGGACAGGGAGTCAGCCCCAGCATTTT 14 TRBV27 TRBD1 . TRBJ1-5
CATSRVTVMNTEAFF TGTGCCACCAGCAGAGTTACGGTGATGAACACTGAAGCTTTCTTT 15 TRBV15 . . TRBJ1-1
CASSLAVYEQYF TGTGCCAGCAGCTTAGCCGTTTACGAGCAGTACTTC 12 TRBV7-9 . . TRBJ2-7
CASSSRGPYEQYF TGTGCCAGCAGTTCCAGGGGACCCTACGAGCAGTACTTC 13 TRBV27 . . TRBJ2-7
CASSHEGSGGQYF TGTGCCAGCAGCCACGAGGGATCCGGGGGGCAGTACTTC 13 TRBV9 . few TRBJ2-7
CASSGHNSNQPQHF TGTGCCAGCAGCGGGCACAATAGCAATCAGCCCCAGCATTTT 14 TRBV9 . few TRBJ1-5
CASSWTQGLTDTQYF TGTGCCAGCAGTTGGACTCAGGGGCTAACAGATACGCAGTATTTT 15 TRBV6-7 . . TRBJ2-3
CASSSYRGLGAFF TGTGCCAGCAGCTCTTACAGGGGGCTAGGAGCTTTCTTT 13 TRBV14 TRBD1 . TRBJ1-1